The next 28 T cell receptor beta chains were all read from a single sample in a study of CD8 T cells in ankylosing spondylitis. TCRdb processed the 5' RACE reads anew with MiXCR; each CDR3 protein has one entry. The sample carries approximately 200,000 distinct CDR3 sequences, roughly 12% recorded once. The specimen sequenced was blood, either unsorted or a sorted T cell fraction (not recorded which). The receptors shown here come from a male donor with ankylosing spondylitis or in good health (not recorded which).

The rearrangement joins TRBV3-1 to TRBJ2-5, with 12 bases fitting TRBD2. CDR1 LGHDT and CDR2 YNNKEL come from the germline V gene (reference sequence). With V trimmed by 1 base and J by 5 bases, 8 bases remained unmatched. The CDR3 spans 17 residues. Here the CDR3 reads CASSQGPSGGAGETQYF. CDR3 nucleotides: TGTGCCAGCAGCCAAGGTCCTAGCGGGGGGGCCGGGGAGACCCAGTACTTC.

A few counts support this clonotype. The chain carries TRBV10-1 and TRBJ2-3; 9 bases are a match to TRBD2. This CDR3 has 16 residues. The germline V gene has CDR1 WNHNN and CDR2 SYGVQD (reference sequence). The V segment lost 3 bases and the J segment 5 bases; nucleotides outside the gene matches: 9. CDR3 residues: CASSDLSGGEGDTQYF. The CDR3 nucleotides read TGCGCCAGCAGTGACCTTAGCGGGGGCGAAGGAGATACGCAGTATTTT.

V gene TRBV20-1 combines with J gene TRBJ2-3; TRBD1 might be the D (7 bases). The germline V gene has CDR1 DFQATT and CDR2 SNEGSKA (reference sequence). V lost 5 bases to trimming and J lost 5 bases, with 14 bases between them. The CDR3 runs to 13 residues. Here the CDR3 DNA reads TGCAGTGCTTACCTCAGGGGGGAAGATACGCAGTATTTT. Protein product: CSAYLRGEDTQYF.

This chain joins TRBV29-1 and TRBJ2-3; D is undetermined. CDR1 SQVTM and CDR2 ANQGSEA come from the germline V gene. With 5 bases removed from V and 0 bases from J, the gap between germline ends came to 9 bases. There are 13 residues in the CDR3. The CDR3 DNA reads as TGCAGCGTTCTTCCATCTAGCACAGATACGCAGTATTTT. This sequence encodes CSVLPSSTDTQYF.

This clonotype was seen a handful of times. V is TRBV7-9 and J is TRBJ2-5, with TRBD2 identical over 8 bases. CDR1 and CDR2 (germline): SEHNR, FQNEAQ (reference sequence). The V gene end was trimmed by 4 bases and the J gene end by 2 bases; junction bases not matched to a gene: 6. This CDR3 has 15 residues. The CDR3 loop is CASSSPGTRQETQYF. CDR3 sequence (DNA): TGTGCCAGCAGCTCCCCCGGGACTAGACAAGAGACCCAGTACTTC.

The chain has TRBV30 and TRBJ2-7; D not certain. V lost 0 bases and J lost 5, with 17 bases in between. Germline V gene sequence: CDR1 GTSNPN, CDR2 SVGIG (reference sequence). The CDR3 spans 15 residues. Written as DNA, the CDR3 is TGTGCCTGGAGTGTCCAAGGGCAGAACCTCCACGAGCAGTACTTC. Translated, it gives CAWSVQGQNLHEQYF.

There are a few counts of this clonotype. The chain combines TRBV5-4 with TRBJ2-7; 9 nucleotides line up with TRBD1. This CDR3 has 17 residues. CDR1 is SGHNT and CDR2 is YYREEE in the germline V gene (reference sequence). V was clipped by 3 bases and J by 3 bases; unmatched bases: 13. The CDR3 nucleotides are TGTGCCAGCAGCTCAGCCGGGACAGGGTACGAAGACTACGAGCAGTACTTC. Protein product: CASSSAGTGYEDYEQYF.

The V and J genes are TRBV7-9 and TRBJ1-2; D unclear. The CDR3 is 14 amino acids. Germline-derived CDR1 and CDR2 are SEHNR and FQNEAQ (reference sequence). V was cut by 2 bases and J by 4 bases, with 11 bases left in between. Here the CDR3 DNA reads TGTGCCAGCAGCTTACTTCTGAGGGCCTATGGCTACACCTTC. It encodes CASSLLLRAYGYTF.

V gene TRBV11-2 combines with J gene TRBJ2-7; no clear D. Per the germline V gene, CDR1 is SGHAT and CDR2 is FQNNGV. Trimming pared 5 bases from V and 3 bases from J, leaving 11 bases between. The CDR3 runs to 13 residues. CDR3 residues: CASSPIAGYEQYF. The CDR3 bases are TGTGCCAGCAGCCCGATTGCCGGCTACGAGCAGTACTTC.

This clonotype has at least ten counts. The chain carries TRBV25-1 and TRBJ2-1, with 11 bases that match TRBD2. Looked up from germline, CDR1 is MGHDK and CDR2 is SYGVNS. CDR3 size: 14 residues. J gave up 4 bases and V 8 bases, and 4 bases lay outside the gene matches. The CDR3 region has the DNA TGTGCCAGCGGGGGACTAGCGGATTACAATGAGCAGTTCTTC. As protein: CASGGLADYNEQFF.

This clonotype came up a few times. The V call is TRBV6-1, the J call TRBJ2-7; D possibly corresponds to TRBD1 (6 bases). V was trimmed by 0 bases and J by 2 bases, leaving 8 bases between them. Germline loops: CDR1 MNHNS, CDR2 SASEGT. The CDR3 covers 14 residues. CDR3 nucleotides: TGTGCCAGCAGTGAAGCCCAGGGGACCTACGAGCAGTACTTC. Translation gives CASSEAQGTYEQYF.

The chain employs TRBV6-4 and TRBJ1-1; TRBD1 aligns across 8 bases. The CDR3 is made up of 13 amino acids. Trimming removed 9 bases from V and 1 base from J; junction bases left unmatched: 4. CDR1 is MRHNA, CDR2 SNTAGT, per germline. CDR3 sequence (DNA): TGTGCCAGTTCGGACAGGGCGAACACTGAAGCTTTCTTT. Residues: CASSDRANTEAFF.

The chain recombines TRBV3-1 with TRBJ2-7; D is perhaps TRBD2 (6 bases). This CDR3 contains 15 residues. V was pared by 0 bases and J by 0 bases, with 9 bases between. From germline, CDR1 is LGHDT and CDR2 YNNKEL (reference sequence). The CDR3 DNA reads TGTGCCAGCAGCCAAGATAGGAGGGCCTCCTACGAGCAGTACTTC. Translation gives CASSQDRRASYEQYF.

The table lists this clonotype with many counts. The chain employs TRBV5-1 and TRBJ2-3; TRBD1 agrees at 11 bases. V lost 3 bases and J lost 0; bases outside the gene matches: 3. From germline, CDR1 is SGHRS and CDR2 YFSETQ. The CDR3 has 16 amino acids. CDR3 region: CASSSGQGASTDTQYF. CDR3 DNA sequence: TGCGCCAGCAGCTCCGGACAGGGGGCGAGCACAGATACGCAGTATTTT.

V usage is TRBV11-2 and J usage is TRBJ2-3, with 7 bases that match TRBD2. Trimming took 0 bases from V and 6 from J; bases not matched to a gene: 9. Germline values: CDR1 SGHAT, CDR2 FQNNGV. There are 16 residues in the CDR3. CDR3 residues: CASSLDEGLPLDTQYF. As DNA, the CDR3 is TGTGCCAGCAGCTTAGATGAGGGACTACCTCTCGATACGCAGTATTTT.

There are many counts of this clonotype. The chain joins TRBV3-1 to TRBJ2-2; D call uncertain. Germline CDR1 LGHDT, CDR2 YNNKEL (reference sequence). The CDR3 spans 15 residues. The V gene lost 5 bases and the J gene lost 4 bases, with 14 bases spanning the gap. CDR3 in DNA: TGTGCCAGCAGCTCTCTAACCACGTCCACCGGGGAGCTGTTTTTT. Translating gives CASSSLTTSTGELFF. Complete variable domain (other parts from reference TRBV3-1 and TRBJ2-2): DTAVSQTPKYLVTQMGNDKSIKCEQNLGHDTMYWYKQDSKKFLKIMFSYNNKELIINETVPNRFSPKSPDKAHLNLHINSLELGDSAVYFCASSSLTTSTGELFFGEGSRLTVL.

J is TRBJ2-1 and V is TRBV27; 7 bases map to TRBD1. J gave up 5 bases and V 1 base, and 5 bases lay outside the gene matches. CDR1 and CDR2 from the germline V gene are MNHEY and SMNVEV (reference sequence). The CDR3 length is 15 residues. CDR3 coding DNA: TGTGCCAGCAGTTTATTGAGGGGGCCCCACAATGAGCAGTTCTTC. It yields the protein CASSLLRGPHNEQFF.

The V call is TRBV14, the J call TRBJ2-1; D remains unclear. Germline V gene sequence: CDR1 SGHDN, CDR2 FVKESK. The CDR3 spans 13 residues. Between the trimmed V and J ends, which lost 0 bases and 8 bases, there was a span of 8 bases. CDR3 region: CASSQEIGDEQFF. The CDR3 region has the DNA TGTGCCAGCAGCCAAGAGATTGGTGATGAGCAGTTCTTC.

J is TRBJ1-2 and V is TRBV27, with 8 bases matching TRBD1. CDR1 and CDR2 (germline): MNHEY, SMNVEV (reference sequence). V shed 2 bases and J 6 bases; nucleotides not matched to a gene: 5. This CDR3 has 14 amino acids. The CDR3: CASSLTTGGNGYTF. CDR3 DNA: TGTGCCAGCAGTTTAACTACAGGGGGGAATGGCTACACCTTC.

This clonotype was detected only a few times. J is TRBJ2-2 and V is TRBV7-6; TRBD2 might be the D (5 bases). V lost 2 bases and J 2 bases, leaving 9 bases between the germline ends. The CDR3 runs to 15 residues. The germline gives CDR1 SGHVS, CDR2 FNYEAQ. CDR3 sequence (DNA): TGTGCCAGCAGCTTAAAGCGGCCAAACACCGGGGAGCTGTTTTTT. It specifies CASSLKRPNTGELFF.

This clonotype was recorded a few times. V usage is TRBV27 and J usage is TRBJ2-1, with 9 bases aligning to TRBD2. The V segment lost 5 bases and the J segment 2 bases; nucleotides outside the gene matches: 10. The CDR3 covers 17 residues. CDR1 and CDR2 (germline): MNHEY, SMNVEV (reference sequence). The CDR3 bases are TGTGCCAGCAGTCCCGGACTAGCGTCAGCCGCCTACAATGAGCAGTTCTTC. Amino acids: CASSPGLASAAYNEQFF.

This clonotype turned up a few times. This sequence joins TRBV7-9 and TRBJ2-7; 9 bases are a match to TRBD1. CDR1 is SEHNR, CDR2 FQNEAQ, per germline (reference sequence). The V gene end was trimmed by 8 bases and the J gene end by 4 bases; junction bases not matched to a gene: 9. CDR3 length: 14 amino acids. The CDR3 nucleotides are TGTGCCAGCGCCAATCCGGGACAGGGTTACGAGCAGTACTTC. This translates into CASANPGQGYEQYF.

The sample holds many counts of this clonotype. The chain carries TRBV29-1 and TRBJ1-2, with a tentative D call TRBD1 (5 bases). The CDR3 contains 14 residues. Germline values: CDR1 SQVTM, CDR2 ANQGSEA. Trimming took 1 base from V and 7 from J, leaving 16 bases between them. The CDR3 sequence is CSVEAPGGSPGYTF. The CDR3 bases are TGCAGCGTTGAAGCCCCGGGGGGGAGTCCTGGCTACACCTTC. Together with reference TRBV29-1 and TRBJ1-2, the CDR3 gives the full variable domain: SAVISQKPSRDICQRGTSLTIQCQVDSQVTMMFWYRQQPGQSLTLIATANQGSEATYESGFVIDKFPISRPNLTFSTLTVSNMSPEDSSIYLCSVEAPGGSPGYTFGSGTRLTVV.

The V call is TRBV5-8, the J call TRBJ1-1; D unresolved. Between the trimmed V and J ends, which lost 4 bases and 5 bases, there was a span of 12 bases. Germline CDR1 reads SGHTS; CDR2 reads YDEGEE. The CDR3 extends over 13 amino acids. This CDR3 is CASSPGGPTEAFF. The DNA for the CDR3 is TGTGCCAGCAGCCCGGGCGGCCCGACTGAAGCTTTCTTT.

This clonotype was seen only a few times. The chain couples TRBV10-3 to TRBJ2-1; 8 bases map to TRBD1. Unmatched junction bases numbered 10, after V lost 5 bases and J lost 4 bases. The germline gives CDR1 ENHRY, CDR2 SYGVKD. The CDR3 runs 16 residues. The CDR3 DNA reads as TGTGCCATCAGTCTTGTTGAACAGGGGGTGTACAATGAGCAGTTCTTC. Amino acid sequence: CAISLVEQGVYNEQFF.

The chain is built from TRBV12-3 or TRBV12-4 and TRBJ2-1, with D perhaps matching TRBD1 (6 bases). Trimming removed 8 bases at V and 6 bases at J, with 17 bases between. The length of the CDR3 is 14 residues. The CDR3 DNA reads as TGTGCCAGCTGCCTCTCCGGGACATTCAATGAGCAGTTCTTC. It yields the protein CASCLSGTFNEQFF.

This clonotype has a count of ten or more. V is TRBV12-3 or TRBV12-4 and J is TRBJ2-5; 7 positions match TRBD2. This CDR3 contains 15 residues. The V gene end was trimmed by 3 bases and the J gene end by 5 bases; junction bases not matched to a gene: 9. For the CDR3, the DNA is TGTGCCAGCAGTTTCGGAGCGGGATTGGGGGAGACCCAGTACTTC. Its protein product is CASSFGAGLGETQYF.

This clonotype was detected many times. This rearrangement joins TRBV12-3 or TRBV12-4 to TRBJ2-7; D not certain. V was cut by 6 bases and J by 5 bases, with 20 bases left in between. This CDR3 comprises 15 residues. The chain's CDR3 is CASSHPGHNGHEQYF. In DNA, the CDR3 is TGTGCCAGCAGCCACCCCGGGCACAATGGCCACGAGCAGTACTTC.